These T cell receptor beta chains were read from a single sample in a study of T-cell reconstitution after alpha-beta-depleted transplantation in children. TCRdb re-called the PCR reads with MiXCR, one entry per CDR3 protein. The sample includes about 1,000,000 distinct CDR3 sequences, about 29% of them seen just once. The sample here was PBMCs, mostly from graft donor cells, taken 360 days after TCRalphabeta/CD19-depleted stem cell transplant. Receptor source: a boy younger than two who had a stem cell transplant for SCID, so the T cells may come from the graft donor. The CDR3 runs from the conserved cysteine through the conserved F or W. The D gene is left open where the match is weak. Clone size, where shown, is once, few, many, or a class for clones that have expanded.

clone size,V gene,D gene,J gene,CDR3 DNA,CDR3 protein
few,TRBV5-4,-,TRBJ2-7,TGTGCCAGCAGCAATGCGGAATACGAGCAGTACTTC,CASSNAEYEQYF
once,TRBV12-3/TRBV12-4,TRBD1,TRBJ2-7,TGTGCCAGCGGCCCCCGAGGGACAGGCATTGGCGAGCAGTACTTC,CASGPRGTGIGEQYF
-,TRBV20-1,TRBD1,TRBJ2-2,TGCAGTGCGCCGGACAGGAACGCCGGGGAGCTGTTTTTT,CSAPDRNAGELFF
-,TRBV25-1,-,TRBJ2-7,TGTGCCAGCAGTGATCCATATTACGAGCAGTACTTC,CASSDPYYEQYF
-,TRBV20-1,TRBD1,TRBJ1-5,TGCAGTGCTAGAAGAGACAGGGGTCGAAATCAGCCCCAGCATTTT,CSARRDRGRNQPQHF
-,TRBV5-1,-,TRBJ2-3,TGCGCCAGCAGCTTGGCTCGGTCTAGCACAGATACGCAGTATTTT,CASSLARSSTDTQYF
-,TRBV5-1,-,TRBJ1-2,TGCGCCAGCAGCTTGGCCGACGGGGGAAGGGCTAACTATGGCTACACCTTC,CASSLADGGRANYGYTF
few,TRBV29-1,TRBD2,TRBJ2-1,TGCAGCGCCACAAGACTAGCGGGGACCTACAATGAGCAGTTCTTC,CSATRLAGTYNEQFF
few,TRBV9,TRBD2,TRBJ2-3,TGTGCCAGCAGCGTAAGAGGAGCGGGGGGGCCCGGGGATACGCAGTATTTT,CASSVRGAGGPGDTQYF
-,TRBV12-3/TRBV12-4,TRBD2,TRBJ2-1,TGTGCCACCCGAAGGCTAGCGGGGGGGTTCGTTGAGCAGTTCTTC,CATRRLAGGFVEQFF
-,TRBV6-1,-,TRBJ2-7,TGTGCCAGCACCACCAGCGGCGGGACCACCTACGAGCAGTACTTC,CASTTSGGTTYEQYF
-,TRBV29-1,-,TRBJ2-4,TGCAGCGTTGTGGGGGGTGACATTCAGTACTTC,CSVVGGDIQYF
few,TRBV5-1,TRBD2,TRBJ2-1,TGCGCCAGCAGCTTTAGCGGGGGGGTGTTTAATGAGCAGTTCTTC,CASSFSGGVFNEQFF
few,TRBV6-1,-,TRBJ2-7,TGTGCCAGCACTGACAGGCCTCCCTACGAGCAGTACTTC,CASTDRPPYEQYF
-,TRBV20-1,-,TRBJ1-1,TGCAGTGCTAGAGTTTCGACTCATCAGGAAGCTTTCTTT,CSARVSTHQEAFF
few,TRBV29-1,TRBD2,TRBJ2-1,TGCAGCGTGCTCCTAGCGGGGGAAGTTTTCGATGAGCAGTTCTTC,CSVLLAGEVFDEQFF
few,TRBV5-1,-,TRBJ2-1,TGCGCCAGCAGCTTCCCCAGGGGGGGTTACAATGAGCAGTTCTTC,CASSFPRGGYNEQFF
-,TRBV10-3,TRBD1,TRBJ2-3,TGTGCCATCACTGGACAGGCTAGCACAGATACGCAGTATTTT,CAITGQASTDTQYF
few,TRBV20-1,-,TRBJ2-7,TGCAGTGCTAGGTCCCCGGGTGGTAGGAGCTCCTACGAGCAGTACTTC,CSARSPGGRSSYEQYF
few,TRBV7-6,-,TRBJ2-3,TGTGCCAGCAGCTTTAGAGGTTCTCCGGATACGCAGTATTTT,CASSFRGSPDTQYF
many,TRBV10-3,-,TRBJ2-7,TGTGCCATCAGTCAGTCCCGACAAACCCTCCACGAGCAGTACTTC,CAISQSRQTLHEQYF
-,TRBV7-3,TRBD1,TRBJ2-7,TGTGCCAGCAGCCCCTCGGGACAGGCAGGTGCCGAGCAGTACTTC,CASSPSGQAGAEQYF
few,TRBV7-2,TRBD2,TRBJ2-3,TGTGCCAGCAGCTTCGGGGGGATTTGGGGCACAGATACGCAGTATTTT,CASSFGGIWGTDTQYF
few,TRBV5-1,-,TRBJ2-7,TGCGCCAGCCGATGGGAGGGGGACTCCTACGAGCAGTACTTC,CASRWEGDSYEQYF
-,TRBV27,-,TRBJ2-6,TGTGCCAGCAGTTTGGGGTACGGGGCCAACGTCCTGACTTTC,CASSLGYGANVLTF
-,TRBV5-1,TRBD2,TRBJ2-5,TGCGCCAGCAGGTTGGGACTAGCGGACCAAGAGACCCAGTACTTC,CASRLGLADQETQYF
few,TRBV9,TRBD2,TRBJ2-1,TGTGCCAGCAGCGTAGGGACTAGCTTCGGCGATGAGCAGTTCTTC,CASSVGTSFGDEQFF
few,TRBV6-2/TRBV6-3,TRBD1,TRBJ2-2,TGTGCCAGCAGCGCCCCCCACGTTAGGGGGCAGGGGATTACGAACACCGGGGAGCTGTTTTTT,CASSAPHVRGQGITNTGELFF
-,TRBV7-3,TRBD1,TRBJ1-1,TGTGCCAGCAGCTCCTCGACAGGGATCACTGAAGCTTTCTTT,CASSSSTGITEAFF
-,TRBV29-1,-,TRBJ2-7,TGCAGCGTCGGGAAAGGGATCTACGAGCAGTACTTC,CSVGKGIYEQYF
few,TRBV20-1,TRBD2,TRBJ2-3,TGCAGTGCTAGTCGAGCGGGGCGCACAGATACGCAGTATTTT,CSASRAGRTDTQYF
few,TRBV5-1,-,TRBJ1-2,TGCGCCAGCAGTCGCAAGGCCGTAGAATTCGGCTACACCTTC,CASSRKAVEFGYTF
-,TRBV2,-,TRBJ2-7,TGTGCCAGCAGTGAGAGGGCGGGGTCGCCCCACGAGCAGTACTTC,CASSERAGSPHEQYF
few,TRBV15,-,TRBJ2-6,TGTGCCACCAGCAGAAACAACCCTGGGGCCAACGTCCTGACTTTC,CATSRNNPGANVLTF
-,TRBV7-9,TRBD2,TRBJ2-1,TGTGCCAGCAGCCCCCCCGGGGGGAGGTACAATGAGCAGTTCTTC,CASSPPGGRYNEQFF
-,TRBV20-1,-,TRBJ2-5,TGCAGTGCTAGAGATCAGGCGGGCCAAGAGACCCAGTACTTC,CSARDQAGQETQYF
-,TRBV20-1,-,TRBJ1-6,TGCAGTGCTAGCCCACAGGAGGCATATAATTCACCCCTCCACTTT,CSASPQEAYNSPLHF
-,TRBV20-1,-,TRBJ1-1,TGCAGTGCTGACCCCGAGGACGTCCTCCGAGAAGCTTTCTTT,CSADPEDVLREAFF
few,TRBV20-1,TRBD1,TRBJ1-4,TGCAGTGCCCTGGAAGACAGGGGTATAATTCCTAGGGAACTGTTTTTT,CSALEDRGIIPRELFF
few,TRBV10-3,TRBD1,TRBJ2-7,TGTGCCATCAGTGAGCAGGGGGCAGGGGAGCAGTACTTC,CAISEQGAGEQYF
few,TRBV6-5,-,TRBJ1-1,TGTGCCAGCAGTTTCCTGTGGAGGGCGGCTGAAGCTTTCTTT,CASSFLWRAAEAFF
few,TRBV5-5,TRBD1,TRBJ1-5,TGTGCCAGCAGCAGGGGACAGGTCAATCAGCCCCAGCATTTT,CASSRGQVNQPQHF
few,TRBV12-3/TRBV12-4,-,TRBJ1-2,TGTGCCAGCAGCCGACCCGCAGGTCGATTCTATGGCTACACCTTC,CASSRPAGRFYGYTF
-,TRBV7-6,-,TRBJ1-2,TGTGCCAGCAGCAACCTCTTAGGGCGCGGAGACTATGGCTACACCTTC,CASSNLLGRGDYGYTF
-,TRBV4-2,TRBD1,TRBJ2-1,TGTGCCAGCAGCCAAGGACTTTGGGACAGGGATCGCAATGAGCAGTTCTTC,CASSQGLWDRDRNEQFF
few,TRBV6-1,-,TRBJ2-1,TGTGCCAGCAGTGAATTTCGGCCCAGAGGACGTATAGCCTCCTACAATGAGCAGTTCTTC,CASSEFRPRGRIASYNEQFF
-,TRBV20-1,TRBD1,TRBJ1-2,TGCAGTGCTAGAGATCTCCAGGCCAGGGGGTATGGCTACACCTTC,CSARDLQARGYGYTF
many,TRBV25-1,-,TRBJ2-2,TGTGCCAGCAGTGAAAGAGCAGGGAAGGGGGCCGGGGAGCTGTTTTTT,CASSERAGKGAGELFF
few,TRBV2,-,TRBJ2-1,TGTGCCAGCAGTGTTGTCCGTCCGGGGGCGAACGGCAATGAGCAGTTCTTC,CASSVVRPGANGNEQFF
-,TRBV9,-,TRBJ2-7,TGTGCCAGCAGCGGGCCCGGACCTTCCTACGAGCAGTACTTC,CASSGPGPSYEQYF
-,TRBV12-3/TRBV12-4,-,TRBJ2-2,TGTGCCAGCAGTTTTTTCTTGGGCGGGACACTGAACACCGGGGAGCTGTTTTTT,CASSFFLGGTLNTGELFF